The rows below give T cell receptor beta chains drawn from one sample of a study of human T cells and chemical hapten exposure. Each CDR3 protein gets one entry after TCRdb re-called the RACE reads with MiXCR. The table records about 79,000 distinct CDR3 sequences, over 6.5% of them present only once. Sequencing input: whole blood. These receptors all come from a male donor in good health. Some clones in this sample may be carry-over from other donors' samples. The CDR3 runs from the conserved cysteine through the conserved F or W. The order of the fields is clone size, V gene, J gene, D gene, CDR3 protein, CDR3 DNA. D genes are given only for firm matches. Clone sizes are given selectively: once, few, many, or a class where the clone is expanded.

>few|TRBV12-3/TRBV12-4|TRBJ1-2|.
CASSLTGAQDGYTF
TGTGCCAGCAGTTTGACCGGGGCGCAGGATGGCTACACCTTC
>few|TRBV25-1|TRBJ1-4|.
CASSEYIRADEKLFF
TGTGCCAGCAGTGAATATATCAGGGCGGATGAAAAACTGTTTTTT
>few|TRBV7-8|TRBJ2-3|.
CASSIRGGADTQYF
TGTGCCAGCAGCATCAGGGGGGGGGCAGATACGCAGTATTTT
>few|TRBV5-5|TRBJ1-5|.
CASSLESGHLQPQHF
TGTGCCAGCAGCTTGGAGTCCGGGCACCTACAGCCCCAGCATTTT
>many|TRBV7-2|TRBJ2-3|.
CASSSDRRATQYF
TGTGCCAGCAGCTCGGATAGGAGAGCCACGCAGTATTTT
>few|TRBV29-1|TRBJ2-6|.
CSVGSVLDSGANVLTF
TGCAGCGTTGGATCAGTGTTGGACTCTGGGGCCAACGTCCTGACTTTC
>few|TRBV6-5|TRBJ2-3|TRBD2
CASSKAWGGGTDTQYF
TGTGCCAGCAGTAAGGCCTGGGGGGGAGGGACAGATACGCAGTATTTT
>few|TRBV5-6|TRBJ2-7|.
CASSRSGLGTYEQYF
TGTGCCAGCAGCCGTTCAGGGCTCGGTACCTACGAGCAGTACTTC
>.|TRBV18|TRBJ1-5|TRBD1
CASSPTGGEGPQHF
TGTGCCAGCTCACCTACAGGGGGCGAGGGGCCCCAGCATTTT
>.|TRBV7-2|TRBJ1-6|TRBD1
CASSLVTGYNSPLHF
TGTGCCAGCAGCTTAGTGACAGGGTATAATTCACCCCTCCACTTT
>few|TRBV5-1|TRBJ2-7|.
CASDPCRVGSYEQYF
TGCGCCAGCGATCCATGTAGGGTCGGATCCTACGAGCAGTACTTC
>many|TRBV18|TRBJ1-5|.
CASSPRGEGSNQPQHF
TGTGCCAGCTCACCACGAGGGGAAGGTAGCAATCAGCCCCAGCATTTT